Below, 27 T cell receptor beta chains from the same sample are listed, as sequenced in a study of cytomegalovirus exposure and HLA in healthy donors. The study ran its PCR with 60 Vbeta and 13 Jbeta primers. The repertoire was sequenced with immunoSEQ multiplex PCR; TCRdb's copy has only in-frame clones and lacks some. The table has about 160,000 clones, about 76% seen once; the top ten hold approximately 2%. The material sequenced was PBMCs. These receptors came from a female donor in good health and CMV-seronegative.

This chain joins TRBV5-1 and TRBJ2-3, with TRBD2 matching 10 bases. Per germline, CDR1 SGHRS and CDR2 YFSETQ. The V gene end was trimmed by 4 bases and the J gene end by 1 base; junction bases not matched to a gene: 0. The CDR3 covers 14 residues. CDR3 DNA sequence: TGCGCCAGCAGCGGACTAGCGGGCACAGATACGCAGTATTTT. Translated, it gives CASSGLAGTDTQYF.

V gene TRBV19 combines with J gene TRBJ2-1; TRBD2 might be the D (5 bases). The CDR3 is made up of 14 amino acids. The V and J ends lost 4 bases and 3 bases respectively, with 10 bases between them. Germline V lookup: CDR1 LNHDA, CDR2 SQIVND (reference sequence). The CDR3 loop reads CASSRSSSYNEQFF. CDR3 DNA: TGTGCCAGTAGTAGATCTAGCAGCTACAATGAGCAGTTCTTC.

About this clone: Other DNA sequences within the sample encode an identical CDR3. CDR3 sequence reads: CASSIQGTGNTIYF. The CDR3 bases are TGCGCCAGCAGCATACAGGGGACTGGAAACACCATATATTTT. The rearrangement uses TRBV5-1 and TRBJ1-3; the match to TRBD1 covers 7 bases. CDR1 and CDR2 from the germline V gene are SGHRS and YFSETQ. The CDR3 contains 14 residues. V lost 4 bases, J lost 2 bases, and 3 bases stayed unmatched.

In nucleotides, the CDR3 is TGCGCCAGCAGGGCCGGGACAGCCTCTACTGAAGCTTTCTTT. It encodes CASRAGTASTEAFF. The V and J genes are TRBV10-2 and TRBJ1-1; 7 nucleotides match TRBD1. Germline V lookup: CDR1 WSHSY, CDR2 SAAADI. There are 14 residues in the CDR3. V shed 6 bases and J 5 bases; nucleotides not matched to a gene: 9.

The chain links TRBV20-1 to TRBJ2-5; D gene uncertain. The CDR3 runs to 11 residues. Trimming pared 4 bases from V and 2 bases from J, leaving 5 bases between. Per germline, CDR1 DFQATT and CDR2 SNEGSKA (reference sequence). The CDR3 DNA is TGCAGTGCTACCCAGCAAGAGACCCAGTACTTC. Amino acid sequence: CSATQQETQYF.

This clone was seen a few times. This chain connects TRBV19 to TRBJ2-5; D might be TRBD2 (6 bases). Germline values: CDR1 LNHDA, CDR2 SQIVND (reference sequence). The length of the CDR3 is 11 residues. Between the trimmed V and J ends, which lost 10 bases and 5 bases, there was a span of 11 bases. Here the CDR3 DNA reads TGTGCCACCTCCCGGGGGGAGACCCAGTACTTC. This sequence encodes CATSRGETQYF.

This rearrangement joins TRBV18 to TRBJ2-7; D is unresolved. In germline, CDR1 is KGHSH, CDR2 LQKENI. The CDR3 extends over 13 amino acids. Trimming pared 3 bases from V and 4 bases from J, leaving 10 bases between. The CDR3 coding sequence is TGTGCCAGCTCACCCGAACGGTCGTACGAGCAGTACTTC. Translation: CASSPERSYEQYF. Full variable domain (outside the CDR3, taken from reference TRBV18 and TRBJ2-7): NAGVMQNPRHLVRRRGQEARLRCSPMKGHSHVYWYRQLPEEGLKFMVYLQKENIIDESGMPKERFSAEFPKEGPSILRIQQVVRGDSAAYFCASSPERSYEQYFGPGTRLTVT.

Remarks on this clone: In the same sample, other DNA sequences code for this CDR3. CDR3 nucleotides: TGCACCGTAGAGAAGGCTAGCGGGAGTAGTGCGGAGAGGGAGCAGTTCTTC. It encodes CTVEKASGSSAEREQFF. The gene calls are TRBV29-1 and TRBJ2-1; the match to TRBD2 covers 10 bases. There are 17 residues in the CDR3. Germline CDR1 reads SQVTM; CDR2 reads ANQGSEA.

This clone was observed a single time. The chain recombines TRBV4-1 with TRBJ2-3, with 9 bases aligning to TRBD2. This CDR3 is 16 amino acids long. Per germline, CDR1 MGHRA and CDR2 YSYEKL. Trimming at V came to 3 bases and at J to 3 bases, leaving 7 bases not matched to a gene. This chain's CDR3 is CASSQRIAGGTDTQYF. CDR3 nucleotides: TGCGCCAGCAGCCAGAGAATCGCGGGGGGGACAGATACGCAGTATTTT.

The V call is TRBV29-1, the J call TRBJ2-1; D uncertain. Germline V gives CDR1 SQVTM, CDR2 ANQGSEA. V lost 4 bases and J lost 8, with 12 bases in between. CDR3 length: 12 residues. The DNA of the CDR3 is TGCAGCGTTGTTGCGTTCCACGATGAGCAGTTCTTC. Translation gives CSVVAFHDEQFF.

The chain is built from TRBV27 and TRBJ1-1; 7 nucleotides match TRBD1. The CDR3 is 13 residues long. Germline loops: CDR1 MNHEY, CDR2 SMNVEV (reference sequence). Germline trimming cut 9 bases from V and 8 bases from J; bases unmatched to any gene: 12. The CDR3 bases are TGTGCCAGTCAGATCAAGGGGGCGGGAGAAGCTTTCTTT. This translates into CASQIKGAGEAFF.

The V gene is TRBV6-1, the J gene TRBJ2-7; TRBD1 matches 9 bases. J lost 0 bases, V lost 0 bases, and 12 bases had no gene match. The CDR3 has 19 residues. Germline CDR1 reads MNHNS; CDR2 reads SASEGT. The CDR3 nucleotides read TGTGCCAGCAGTGAAGCGAAAACCTGGGGGGACAGGGTCTCCTACGAGCAGTACTTC. It codes for CASSEAKTWGDRVSYEQYF.

The chain couples TRBV19 to TRBJ1-6; D ambiguous. The CDR3 is made up of 15 amino acids. Trimming removed 5 bases at V and 7 bases at J, with 15 bases between. Germline V gene data show CDR1 as LNHDA and CDR2 as SQIVND (reference sequence). The CDR3, as DNA: TGTGCCAGTAGTCGGGAGCTACACCTGAATTCACCCCTCCACTTT. Protein product: CASSRELHLNSPLHF.

This clone was observed a few times. The gene calls are TRBV18 and TRBJ2-5; D possibly corresponds to TRBD1 (5 bases). Deletions cut 1 base from V and 0 bases from J, with 9 bases between. CDR1 KGHSH and CDR2 LQKENI come from the germline V gene. The length of the CDR3 is 15 residues. CDR3 sequence: CASSPHHRNQETQYF. The CDR3 region has the DNA TGTGCCAGCTCACCACATCACAGGAACCAAGAGACCCAGTACTTC.

This chain connects TRBV30 to TRBJ2-7, with 7 bases identical to TRBD2. This CDR3 comprises 16 residues. Unmatched junction bases numbered 11, after V lost 3 bases and J lost 0 bases. The germline V gene has CDR1 GTSNPN and CDR2 SVGIG (reference sequence). The CDR3 sequence is CAWRTPGGGGSYEQYF. DNA of the CDR3: TGTGCCTGGAGAACCCCAGGCGGGGGAGGCTCCTACGAGCAGTACTTC.

The V call is TRBV18, the J call TRBJ2-1; D remains unclear. CDR1 is KGHSH, CDR2 LQKENI, per germline. The CDR3 is 12 residues long. V lost 2 bases to trimming and J lost 10 bases, with 9 bases between them. The CDR3 nucleotides are TGTGCCAGCTCACCAGTCCGCAGGGAGCAGTTCTTC. Encoded protein: CASSPVRREQFF.

This clone turned up a few times. V usage is TRBV5-1 and J usage is TRBJ1-3; no clear D. Germline values: CDR1 SGHRS, CDR2 YFSETQ. The CDR3 contains 14 residues. V lost 3 bases to trimming and J lost 4 bases, with 11 bases between them. The CDR3 here is CASSSGGSGNTIYF. The CDR3 DNA sequence: TGCGCCAGCAGCTCCGGAGGGTCCGGAAACACCATATATTTT.

The rearrangement links TRBV21-1 to TRBJ1-2; no DNA check was done on the table's D call, TRBD1. TRBV21-1 is a listed pseudogene. The CDR3 has 18 residues. This chain's CDR3 is CASSNGAGAPPWDYGYTF. The CDR3, as DNA: TGTGCCAGCAGCAATGGGGCAGGGGCTCCTCCGTGGGACTATGGCTACACCTTC.

The chain couples TRBV5-6 to TRBJ2-2, with D maybe TRBD2 (6 bases). CDR1 SGHDT and CDR2 YYEEEE come from the germline V gene. The V end was cut by 2 bases, the J end by 5 bases, with 10 bases between. CDR3 length: 14 residues. For the CDR3, the DNA is TGTGCCAGCAGCTTTGGCGGGATTACCGGGGAGCTGTTTTTT. It yields the protein CASSFGGITGELFF.

The J gene is TRBJ2-3, the V gene TRBV19; D not certain. Trimming removed 3 bases from V and 6 bases from J, with 4 bases in between. The CDR3 is made up of 11 amino acids. From germline, CDR1 is LNHDA and CDR2 SQIVND (reference sequence). The CDR3 loop is CASSMSDTQYF. CDR3 sequence (DNA): TGTGCCAGTAGTATGTCGGATACGCAGTATTTT.

Here the CDR3 DNA reads TGTGCCAGCAGTCCCCGGGGGGGGGTTGGCACTGAAGCTTTCTTT. Encoded protein: CASSPRGGVGTEAFF. The chain recombines TRBV28 with TRBJ1-1; tentatively, D is TRBD1 (5 bases). V was cut by 5 bases and J by 4 bases, with 17 bases left in between. The CDR3 contains 15 residues. The germline V gene encodes CDR1 MDHEN and CDR2 SYDVKM.

In DNA form, the CDR3 reads TGCGCCAGCAGCGAACTTGCGGGGTACTCCTACGAGCAGTACTTC. It is translated as CASSELAGYSYEQYF. The V call is TRBV5-1, the J call TRBJ2-7; the D gene is possibly TRBD2 (6 bases). CDR1 is SGHRS and CDR2 is YFSETQ in the germline V gene. There are 15 residues in the CDR3. The V and J ends lost 4 bases and 0 bases respectively, with 14 bases between them.

The J gene is TRBJ1-4, the V gene TRBV30, with D perhaps matching TRBD1 (6 bases). This CDR3 has 16 amino acids. Germline CDR1 GTSNPN, CDR2 SVGIG (reference sequence). Trimming stripped 2 bases from V and 2 bases from J, with 15 bases between. CDR3 sequence reads: CAWSSYSGQTNEKLFF. The CDR3, as DNA: TGTGCCTGGAGTTCTTATTCCGGACAGACTAATGAAAAACTGTTTTTT.

The V and J genes are TRBV7-8 and TRBJ2-5; no definite D call. Germline CDR1 is SGHVS and CDR2 is FQNEAQ. Trimming cost V 1 base and J 11 bases, with 20 bases left between them. This CDR3 has 15 residues. The CDR3 nucleotides are TGTGCCAGCAGCTTAGGTAGCCCGATTTACGAGGAGCAGTACTTC. It encodes CASSLGSPIYEEQYF.

The J gene is TRBJ2-3, the V gene TRBV5-1; 8 positions agree with TRBD1. The CDR3 has 16 amino acids. CDR1 and CDR2 from the germline V gene are SGHRS and YFSETQ. Germline trimming cut 0 bases from V and 1 base from J; bases unmatched to any gene: 4. This chain's CDR3 is CASSLAGQGRTDTQYF. The CDR3 nucleotides are TGCGCCAGCAGCTTGGCAGGACAGGGCCGCACAGATACGCAGTATTTT.

V gene TRBV7-8 combines with J gene TRBJ1-5, with 8 bases lining up with TRBD1. The CDR3 contains 15 residues. V was pared by 4 bases and J by 2 bases, with 4 bases of the junction left unmatched. Looked up from germline, CDR1 is SGHVS and CDR2 is FQNEAQ. This chain's CDR3 is CASSSQGGGNQPQHF. For the CDR3, the DNA is TGTGCCAGCAGCTCACAGGGGGGTGGCAATCAGCCCCAGCATTTT.

The chain has TRBV7-9 and TRBJ2-2; D is possibly TRBD2 (5 bases). The CDR3 loop spans 15 amino acids. Deletions cut 4 bases from V and 4 bases from J, with 13 bases between. Per germline, CDR1 SEHNR and CDR2 FQNEAQ (reference sequence). CDR3 DNA sequence: TGTGCCAGCAGCTCCGGGATCCAACTCACCGGGGAGCTGTTTTTT. This sequence encodes CASSSGIQLTGELFF.